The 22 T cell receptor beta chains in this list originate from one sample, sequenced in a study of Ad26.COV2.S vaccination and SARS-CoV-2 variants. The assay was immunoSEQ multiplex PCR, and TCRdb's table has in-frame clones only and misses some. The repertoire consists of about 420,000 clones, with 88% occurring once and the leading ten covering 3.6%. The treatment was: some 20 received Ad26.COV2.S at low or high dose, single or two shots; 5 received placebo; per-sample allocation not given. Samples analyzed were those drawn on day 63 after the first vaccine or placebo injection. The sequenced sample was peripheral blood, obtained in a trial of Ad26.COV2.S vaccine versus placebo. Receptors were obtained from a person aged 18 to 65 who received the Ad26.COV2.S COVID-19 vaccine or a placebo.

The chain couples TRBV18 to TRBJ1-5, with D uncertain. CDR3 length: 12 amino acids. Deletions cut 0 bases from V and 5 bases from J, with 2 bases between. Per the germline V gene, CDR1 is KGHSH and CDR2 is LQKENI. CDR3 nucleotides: TGTGCCAGCTCACCACCTGATCAGCCCCAGCATTTT. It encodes CASSPPDQPQHF. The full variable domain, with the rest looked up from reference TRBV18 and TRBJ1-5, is NAGVMQNPRHLVRRRGQEARLRCSPMKGHSHVYWYRQLPEEGLKFMVYLQKENIIDESGMPKERFSAEFPKEGPSILRIQQVVRGDSAAYFCASSPPDQPQHFGDGTRLSIL.

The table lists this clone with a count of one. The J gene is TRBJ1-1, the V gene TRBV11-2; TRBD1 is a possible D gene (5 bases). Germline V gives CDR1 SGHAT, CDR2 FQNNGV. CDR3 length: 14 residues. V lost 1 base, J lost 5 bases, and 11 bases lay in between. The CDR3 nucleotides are TGTGCCAGCAGCTTAGGAGGGGCGAGGACTGAAGCTTTCTTT. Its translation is CASSLGGARTEAFF.

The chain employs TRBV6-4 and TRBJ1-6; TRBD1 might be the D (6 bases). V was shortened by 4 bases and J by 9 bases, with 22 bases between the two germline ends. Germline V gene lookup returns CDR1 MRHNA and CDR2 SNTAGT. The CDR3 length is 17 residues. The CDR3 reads CASSAARGADGISPLHF. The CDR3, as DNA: TGTGCCAGCAGTGCCGCGCGGGGGGCAGACGGGATTTCACCCCTCCACTTT.

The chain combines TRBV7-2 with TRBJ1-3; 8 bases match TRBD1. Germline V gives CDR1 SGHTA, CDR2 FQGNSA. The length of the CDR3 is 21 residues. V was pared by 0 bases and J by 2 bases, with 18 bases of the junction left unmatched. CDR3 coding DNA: TGTGCCAGCAGCTTAGCGAGTCGGACGGGACAGGAGATAGTCACTGGAAACACCATATATTTT. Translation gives CASSLASRTGQEIVTGNTIYF. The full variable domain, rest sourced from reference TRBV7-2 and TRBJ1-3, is GAGVSQSPSNKVTEKGKDVELRCDPISGHTALYWYRQSLGQGLEFLIYFQGNSAPDKSGLPSDRFSAERTGGSVSTLTIQRTQQEDSAVYLCASSLASRTGQEIVTGNTIYFGEGSWLTVV.

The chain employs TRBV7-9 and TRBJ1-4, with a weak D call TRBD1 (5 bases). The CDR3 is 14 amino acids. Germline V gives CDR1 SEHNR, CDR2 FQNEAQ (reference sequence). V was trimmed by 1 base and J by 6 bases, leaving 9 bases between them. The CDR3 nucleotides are TGTGCCAGCAGCTTAGGGACAAGCTATGAAAAACTGTTTTTT. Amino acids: CASSLGTSYEKLFF.

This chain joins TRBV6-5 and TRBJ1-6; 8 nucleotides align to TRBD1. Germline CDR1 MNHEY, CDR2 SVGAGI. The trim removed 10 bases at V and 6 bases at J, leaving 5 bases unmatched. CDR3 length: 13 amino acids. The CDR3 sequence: CATSGQGNSPLHF. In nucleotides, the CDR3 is TGTGCCACCTCCGGACAGGGTAATTCACCCCTCCACTTT.

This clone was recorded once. CDR3 sequence (DNA): TGTGCCAGCAGCTTGGAAGGGGGCGCGGGTGAAAAACTGTTTTTT. Translation: CASSLEGGAGEKLFF. This chain uses TRBV5-4 with TRBJ1-4; the match to TRBD1 covers 7 bases. The CDR3 is 15 amino acids. Looked up from germline, CDR1 is SGHNT and CDR2 is YYREEE (reference sequence). V lost 0 bases and J lost 7; bases outside the gene matches: 6.

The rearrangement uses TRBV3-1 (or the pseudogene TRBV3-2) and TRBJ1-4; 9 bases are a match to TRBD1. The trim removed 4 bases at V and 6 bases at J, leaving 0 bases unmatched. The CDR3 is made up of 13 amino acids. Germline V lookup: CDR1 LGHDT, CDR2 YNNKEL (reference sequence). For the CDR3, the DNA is TGTGCCAGCAGCCGGGACAGGGATGAAAAACTGTTTTTT. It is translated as CASSRDRDEKLFF.

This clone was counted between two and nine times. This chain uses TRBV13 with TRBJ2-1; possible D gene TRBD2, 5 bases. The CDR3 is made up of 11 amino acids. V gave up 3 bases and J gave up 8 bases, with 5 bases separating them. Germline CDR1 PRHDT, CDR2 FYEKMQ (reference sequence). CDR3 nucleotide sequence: TGTGCCAGCAGCTTTAGCGATGAGCAGTTCTTC. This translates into CASSFSDEQFF.

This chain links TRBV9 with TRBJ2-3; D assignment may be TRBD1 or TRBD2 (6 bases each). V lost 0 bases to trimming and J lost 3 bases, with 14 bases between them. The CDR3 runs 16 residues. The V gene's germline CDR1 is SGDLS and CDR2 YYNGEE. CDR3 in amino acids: CASSVADLGGTDTQYF. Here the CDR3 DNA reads TGTGCCAGCAGCGTAGCGGACCTAGGGGGGACAGATACGCAGTATTTT. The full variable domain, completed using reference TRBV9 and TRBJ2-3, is DSGVTQTPKHLITATGQRVTLRCSPRSGDLSVYWYQQSLDQGLQFLIQYYNGEERAKGNILERFSAQQFPDLHSELNLSSLELGDSALYFCASSVADLGGTDTQYFGPGTRLTVL.

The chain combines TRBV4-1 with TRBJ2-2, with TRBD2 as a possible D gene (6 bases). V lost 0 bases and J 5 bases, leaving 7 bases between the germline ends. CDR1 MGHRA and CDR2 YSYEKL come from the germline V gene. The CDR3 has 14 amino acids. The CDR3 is CASSQDRGTGELFF. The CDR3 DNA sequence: TGCGCCAGCAGCCAAGATCGGGGGACCGGGGAGCTGTTTTTT.

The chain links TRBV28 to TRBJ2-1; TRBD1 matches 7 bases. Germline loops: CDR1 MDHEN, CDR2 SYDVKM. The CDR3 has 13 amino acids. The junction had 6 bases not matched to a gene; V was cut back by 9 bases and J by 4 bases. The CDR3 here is CASRDSLYNEQFF. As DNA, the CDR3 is TGTGCCAGTAGGGACAGCTTATACAATGAGCAGTTCTTC.

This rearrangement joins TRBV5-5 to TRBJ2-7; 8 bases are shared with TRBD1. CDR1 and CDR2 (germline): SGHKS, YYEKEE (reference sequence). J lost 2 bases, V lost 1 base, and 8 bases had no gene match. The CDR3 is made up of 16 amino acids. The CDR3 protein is CASSLRPTGATYEQYF. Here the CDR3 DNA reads TGTGCCAGCAGCTTGCGCCCGACAGGGGCGACCTACGAGCAGTACTTC.

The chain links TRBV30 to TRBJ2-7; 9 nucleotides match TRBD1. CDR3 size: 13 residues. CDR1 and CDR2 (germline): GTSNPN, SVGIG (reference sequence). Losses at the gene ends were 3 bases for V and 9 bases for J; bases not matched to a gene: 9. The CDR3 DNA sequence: TGTGCCTGGAGCGGGACAGGGACGCGCCGGCAGTACTTC. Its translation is CAWSGTGTRRQYF. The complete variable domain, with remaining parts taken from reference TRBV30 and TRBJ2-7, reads SQTIHQWPATLVQPVGSPLSLECTVEGTSNPNLYWYRQAAGRGLQLLFYSVGIGQISSEVPQNLSASRPQDRQFILSSKKLLLSDSGFYLCAWSGTGTRRQYFGPGTRLTVT.

CDR3 amino acids: CASKPTAGANVLTF. The DNA for the CDR3 is TGTGCCAGCAAGCCGACCGCTGGGGCCAACGTCCTGACTTTC. V gene TRBV6-5 combines with J gene TRBJ2-6, with unresolved D. The V and J ends lost 7 bases and 2 bases respectively, with 9 bases between them. The germline V gene has CDR1 MNHEY and CDR2 SVGAGI. The CDR3 is made up of 14 amino acids.

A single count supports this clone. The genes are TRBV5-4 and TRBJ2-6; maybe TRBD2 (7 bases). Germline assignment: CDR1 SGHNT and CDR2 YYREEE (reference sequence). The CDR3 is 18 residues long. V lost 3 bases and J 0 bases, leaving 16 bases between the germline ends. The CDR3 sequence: CASSSGGPQSSGANVLTF. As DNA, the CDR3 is TGTGCCAGCAGCTCCGGGGGGCCGCAGAGCTCTGGGGCCAACGTCCTGACTTTC. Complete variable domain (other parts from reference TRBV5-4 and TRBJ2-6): ETGVTQSPTHLIKTRGQQVTLRCSSQSGHNTVSWYQQALGQGPQFIFQYYREEENGRGNFPPRFSGLQFPNYSSELNVNALELDDSALYLCASSSGGPQSSGANVLTFGAGSRLTVL.

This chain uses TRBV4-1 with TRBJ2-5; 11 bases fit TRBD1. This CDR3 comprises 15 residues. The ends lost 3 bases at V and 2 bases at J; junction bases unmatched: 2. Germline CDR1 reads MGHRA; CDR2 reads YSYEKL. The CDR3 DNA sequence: TGCGCCAGCAGCCAGCGGGACAGGGGGCAAGAGACCCAGTACTTC. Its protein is CASSQRDRGQETQYF.

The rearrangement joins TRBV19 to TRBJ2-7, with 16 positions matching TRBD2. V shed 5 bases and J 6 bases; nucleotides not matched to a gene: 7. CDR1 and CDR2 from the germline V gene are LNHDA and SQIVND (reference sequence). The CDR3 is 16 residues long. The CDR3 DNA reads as TGTGCCAGTAGTCCGGGACTAGCGGGGGGGCCGAGCGAGCAGTACTTC. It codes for CASSPGLAGGPSEQYF.

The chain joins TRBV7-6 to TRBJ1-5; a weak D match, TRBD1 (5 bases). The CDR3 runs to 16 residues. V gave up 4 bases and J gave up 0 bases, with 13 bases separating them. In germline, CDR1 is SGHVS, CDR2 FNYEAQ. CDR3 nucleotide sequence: TGTGCCAGCAGCTCAGGGAGTTTATATAGCAATCAGCCCCAGCATTTT. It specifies CASSSGSLYSNQPQHF. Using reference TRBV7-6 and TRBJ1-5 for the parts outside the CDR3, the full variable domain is GAGVSQSPRYKVTKRGQDVALRCDPISGHVSLYWYRQALGQGPEFLTYFNYEAQQDKSGLPNDRFSAERPEGSISTLTIQRTEQRDSAMYRCASSSGSLYSNQPQHFGDGTRLSIL.

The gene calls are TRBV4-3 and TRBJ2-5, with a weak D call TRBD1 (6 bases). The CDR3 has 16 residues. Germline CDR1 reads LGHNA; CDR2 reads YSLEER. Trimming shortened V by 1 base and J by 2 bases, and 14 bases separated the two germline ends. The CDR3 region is CASSQVWNRAQETQYF. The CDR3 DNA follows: TGCGCCAGCAGCCAAGTGTGGAACAGGGCACAAGAGACCCAGTACTTC.

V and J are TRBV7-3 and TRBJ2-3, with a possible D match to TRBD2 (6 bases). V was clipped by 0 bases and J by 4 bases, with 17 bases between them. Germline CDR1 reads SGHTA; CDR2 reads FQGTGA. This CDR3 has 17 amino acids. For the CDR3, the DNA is TGTGCCAGCAGCTTAACGCATGGGGCTAGCGAGGCAGATACGCAGTATTTT. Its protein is CASSLTHGASEADTQYF.

The CDR3 sequence: CASHPGISTDTQYF. The CDR3 region has the DNA TGTGCCAGCCACCCCGGGATTAGCACAGATACGCAGTATTTT. The chain uses TRBV7-2 and TRBJ2-3; weak D call: TRBD2 (5 bases). Germline loops: CDR1 SGHTA, CDR2 FQGNSA. The CDR3 is 14 amino acids. Trimming stripped 8 bases from V and 0 bases from J, with 12 bases between.